This T cell receptor beta chain comes out of a study of graft-versus-host responses after intestinal transplantation. As for the study in general: All recipients got anti-thymocyte globulin induction, then tacrolimus and steroids for roughly three years. Overall study findings and caveats: Early post-transplant HvG declines were associated with peak circulating GvH clone levels.

As concerns this clone: Its cognate antigen is unknown.

Assay: immunoSEQ multiplex PCR; the TCRdb copy retains only in-frame clones and omits some. The data show some 90,000 clones, less than 95% seen once. Per germline, CDR1 MNHEY and CDR2 SMNVEV (reference sequence). This CDR3 comprises 16 residues. The ends were cut back, 3 bases at V and 3 bases at J, with 18 bases in the middle. Sample: unstimulated CD8+ T cells sorted from spleen or lymph node cells, taken before transplant. The TCR comes from a human donor who was the organ donor for an intestinal transplant. The chain combines TRBV27 with TRBJ2-7, with D perhaps matching TRBD2 (7 bases). CDR3 sequence: CASSFSTGEGDYEQYF. The CDR3 nucleotides are TGTGCCAGCAGTTTCTCGACTGGGGAGGGGGACTACGAGCAGTACTTC.